A single sample is the source of the 2 T cell receptor beta chains below, sequenced in a study of shared clonotypes between healthy human individuals. Assay used: immunoSEQ multiplex PCR; TCRdb lists only in-frame clones, some missing. This repertoire shows 90,000 to 150,000 clones, approximately 70% found once; its top ten account for about 23%. The sample was memory CD8+ T cells sorted from blood. As to subset: CD45RO+ cells pooled with CCR7-negative TemRA cells. The receptors were sampled from a woman aged 25-40 years in good health.

V usage is TRBV7-9 and J usage is TRBJ2-7, with D perhaps being TRBD1 or TRBD2 (5 bases each). The CDR3 spans 13 residues. Trimming took 4 bases from V and 6 from J, leaving 13 bases between them. CDR1 is SEHNR and CDR2 is FQNEAQ in the germline V gene (reference sequence). CDR3 region: CASSSGTTGEQYF. CDR3 in DNA: TGTGCCAGCAGCTCCGGGACCACGGGCGAGCAGTACTTC.

V usage is TRBV25-1 and J usage is TRBJ2-3, with D unclear. Trimming took off 4 bases at V and 0 bases at J, with 11 bases between the two ends. This CDR3 has 15 amino acids. In germline, CDR1 is MGHDK, CDR2 SYGVNS. The CDR3: CASSVNGISTDTQYF. In DNA form, the CDR3 reads TGTGCCAGCAGTGTAAACGGTATTAGCACAGATACGCAGTATTTT.